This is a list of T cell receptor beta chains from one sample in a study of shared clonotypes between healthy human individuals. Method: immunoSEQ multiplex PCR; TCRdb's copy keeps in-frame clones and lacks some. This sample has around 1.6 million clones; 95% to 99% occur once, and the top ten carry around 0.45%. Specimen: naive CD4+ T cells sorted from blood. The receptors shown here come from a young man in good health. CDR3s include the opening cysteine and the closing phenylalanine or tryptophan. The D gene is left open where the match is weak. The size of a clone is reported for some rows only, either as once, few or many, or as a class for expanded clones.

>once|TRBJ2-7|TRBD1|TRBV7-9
TGTGCCAGCAGCTTAGACCGGGGTTGGGGACAGGGGCCCACCTACGAGCAGTACTTC
CASSLDRGWGQGPTYEQYF
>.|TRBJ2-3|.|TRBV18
TGTGCCAGCTCACCAGGGAAACCTAGCACAGATACGCAGTATTTT
CASSPGKPSTDTQYF
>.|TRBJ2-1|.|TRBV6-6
TGTGCCAGCAGTTACGGGGGATCTTCCTACAATGAGCAGTTCTTC
CASSYGGSSYNEQFF
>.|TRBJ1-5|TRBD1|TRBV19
TGTGCCAGTAGTCAGGGGGCCGGGACAGGGGTGGTTCAGCCCCAGCATTTT
CASSQGAGTGVVQPQHF
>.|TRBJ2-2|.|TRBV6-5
TGTGCCAGCAGGCCCCCCGGGACCGGGGAGCTGTTTTTT
CASRPPGTGELFF
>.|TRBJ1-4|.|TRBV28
TGTGCCAGCAGTTTACCCCTGGGAGGTGAAAAACTGTTTTTT
CASSLPLGGEKLFF
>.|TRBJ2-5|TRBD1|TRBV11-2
TGTGCCAGCAGCTTAGCCAAAATTGGACAGGGACCCCAAGAGACCCAGTACTTC
CASSLAKIGQGPQETQYF
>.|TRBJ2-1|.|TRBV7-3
TGTGCCAGCAGTGTCGGAGGGGAAGCGTTCTTC
CASSVGGEAFF
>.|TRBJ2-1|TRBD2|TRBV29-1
TGCAGCGTTGAGAAGAGCGGGGACCTTTACAATGAGCAGTTCTTC
CSVEKSGDLYNEQFF
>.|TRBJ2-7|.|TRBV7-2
TGTGCCAGCAGCTTTCAGGGGTTCGAGCAGTACTTC
CASSFQGFEQYF
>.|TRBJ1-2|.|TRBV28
TGTGCCAGCAGTTTACCGTCCCAGGGCAACTATGGCTACACCTTC
CASSLPSQGNYGYTF
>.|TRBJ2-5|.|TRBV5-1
TGCGCCAGCAGGAGTAACGAACAGGGTCCGGGGGAGACCCAGTACTTC
CASRSNEQGPGETQYF
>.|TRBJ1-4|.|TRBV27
TGTGCCAGCAGTCCCCAAGGAGAAGGCGAAAAACTGTTTTTT
CASSPQGEGEKLFF
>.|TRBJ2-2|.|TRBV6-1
TGTGCCAGCAGGCGAACCGGGGAGCTGTTTTTT
CASRRTGELFF
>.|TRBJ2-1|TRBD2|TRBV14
TGTGCCAGCAGCCAGGGACTAATTACCCACAATGAGCAGTTCTTC
CASSQGLITHNEQFF
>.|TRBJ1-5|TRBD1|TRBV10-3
TGTGCCATCAGTGCTTCGACAGGGAACGACGGTGCCCAGCATTTT
CAISASTGNDGAQHF
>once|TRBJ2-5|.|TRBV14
TGTGCCAGCAGCCAGGAGTCAGCCCTTTCCAGAGAGACCCAGTACTTC
CASSQESALSRETQYF
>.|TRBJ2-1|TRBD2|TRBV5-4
TGTGCCAGTAGCGGGAGGCCCTCCTACAATGAGCAGTTCTTC
CASSGRPSYNEQFF
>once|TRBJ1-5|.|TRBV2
TGTGCCAGCAAAGGGGAAGGGGAGCCCCAGCATTTT
CASKGEGEPQHF
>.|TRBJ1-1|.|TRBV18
TGTGCCAGCTCACCATCTCCCACTGAAGCTTTCTTT
CASSPSPTEAFF
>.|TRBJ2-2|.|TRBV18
TGTGCCAGCTCACCACCAGGGATGACCGGGGAGCTGTTTTTT
CASSPPGMTGELFF
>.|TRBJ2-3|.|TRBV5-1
TGCGCCAGCAGCTTGGCAGGAAACCCTAGCACAGATACGCAGTATTTT
CASSLAGNPSTDTQYF
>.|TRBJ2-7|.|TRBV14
TGTGCCAGCAGCCAAGGATGGGGGAGCGCATACGAGCAGTACTTC
CASSQGWGSAYEQYF
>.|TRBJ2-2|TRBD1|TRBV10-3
TGTGCCATCAGTGAGTCACGACAGGGAGCCGGGGAGCTGTTTTTT
CAISESRQGAGELFF
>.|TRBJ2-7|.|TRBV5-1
TGCGCCAGCAGCTTATCCCCAACCTTTTACGAGCAGTACTTC
CASSLSPTFYEQYF
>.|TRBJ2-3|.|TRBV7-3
TGTGCCAGCAGCGGAGCCGGGGGGCTGGATACGCAGTATTTT
CASSGAGGLDTQYF
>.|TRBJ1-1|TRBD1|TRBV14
TGTGCCAGCAGCCCAGGGACAGGGAGGCTGGGTACTGAAGCTTTCTTT
CASSPGTGRLGTEAFF
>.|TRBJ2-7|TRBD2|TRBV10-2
TGCGCCAGCAGTGCCAAAGGGGGGACTAGCGGGAGAGGGGGCTCCTACGAGCAGTACTTC
CASSAKGGTSGRGGSYEQYF
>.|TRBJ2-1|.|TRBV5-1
TGCGCCAGCAGCTTGTCGACTAGCTCCTACAATGAGCAGTTCTTC
CASSLSTSSYNEQFF
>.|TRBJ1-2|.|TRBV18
TGTGCCAGCTCACCGGAGTTATTAGGGGCCTATGGCTACACCTTC
CASSPELLGAYGYTF
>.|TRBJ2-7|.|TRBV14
TGTGCCAGCAGCCTCTCCGATGTCTACGAGCAGTACTTC
CASSLSDVYEQYF
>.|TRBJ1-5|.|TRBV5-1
TGCGCCAGCAGCCAACTGGGGACGGAGCCCCAGCATTTT
CASSQLGTEPQHF
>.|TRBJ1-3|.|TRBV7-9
TGTGCCAGCAGCCCGCCGGGGGACAAAGAATTTGGCTCTGGAAACACCATATATTTT
CASSPPGDKEFGSGNTIYF
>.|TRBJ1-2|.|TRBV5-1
TGCGCCAGCAGCCCGGGAGGGGACTATGGCTACACCTTC
CASSPGGDYGYTF
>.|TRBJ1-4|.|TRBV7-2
TGTGCCAGCAGCTTAATAGTGGGTGAAAAACTGTTCTTT
CASSLIVGEKLFF
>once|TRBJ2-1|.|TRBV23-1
TGCGCCAGCACCCAGACAGGGGGTACTAGCAGCGGGAGTGTCGATGAGCAGTTCTTC
CASTQTGGTSSGSVDEQFF
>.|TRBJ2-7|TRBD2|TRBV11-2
TGTGCCAGCAGAGCGGGAAAGTACGAGCAGTACTTC
CASRAGKYEQYF
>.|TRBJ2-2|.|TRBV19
TGTGCCAGTAGTGGGGCCGGGGAGCTGTTTTTT
CASSGAGELFF
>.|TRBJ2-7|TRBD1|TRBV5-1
TGCGCCAGCAGCCCCGGGACAGCCCCTACCTACGAGCAGTACTTC
CASSPGTAPTYEQYF
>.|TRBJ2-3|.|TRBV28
TGTGCCAGCAGTTTGGGCAGACCGAGGGATACGCAGTATTTT
CASSLGRPRDTQYF
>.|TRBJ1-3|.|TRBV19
TGTGCCAGTAGTGTCACAGGGTTTCCCTCTGGAAACACCATATATTTT
CASSVTGFPSGNTIYF
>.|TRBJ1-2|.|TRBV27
TGTGCCAGCAGTTTGAGTCCGTCACCCCACGCAGGCTACACCTTC
CASSLSPSPHAGYTF
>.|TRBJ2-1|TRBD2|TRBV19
TGTGCCAGTAGTTCACGTCCCGGGACTAGCGGGAGGTTTTACAATGAGCAGTTCTTC
CASSSRPGTSGRFYNEQFF
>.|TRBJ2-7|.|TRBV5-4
TGTGCCAGCAGCCAAACGGACAGAAACGAGCAGTACTTC
CASSQTDRNEQYF
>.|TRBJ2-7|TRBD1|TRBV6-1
TGTGCCAGCAGGCGGGGACAGGGTTTATACGAGCAGTACTTC
CASRRGQGLYEQYF
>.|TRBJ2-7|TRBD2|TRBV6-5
TGTGCCAGCAATGGGGCTGCGGGGGCCTACGAGCAGTACTTC
CASNGAAGAYEQYF
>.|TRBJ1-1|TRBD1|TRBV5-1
TGCGCCAGCAGCTCGGCGACAGGGGCCTTGAACACTGAAGCTTTCTTT
CASSSATGALNTEAFF
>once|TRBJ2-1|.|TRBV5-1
TGCGCCAGCAGCTTCCTTCCGACAGGTAGCTACAATGAGCAGTTCTTC
CASSFLPTGSYNEQFF
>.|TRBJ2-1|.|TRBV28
TGTGCCAGCAGGGGGACCTACAATGAGCAGTTCTTC
CASRGTYNEQFF
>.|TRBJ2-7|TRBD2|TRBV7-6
TGTGCCAGCAGCCCAGCGGGAGGGATCTACGAGCAGTACTTC
CASSPAGGIYEQYF